The 25 T cell receptor beta chains presented below share a single source sample, sequenced in a study of T-cell memory formation after mild COVID-19. Each CDR3 protein gets one entry after TCRdb re-called the 5' RACE reads with MiXCR. The sample holds approximately 390,000 distinct CDR3 sequences, roughly 15% seen once. The specimen was PBMCs or a T cell subset sorted from them (not recorded which). The receptor set was obtained from a man between 18 and 35 years old who had mild COVID-19 (a few samples of this study predate the infection). Cell type and time point are not known.

This clonotype has a handful of counts. The V call is TRBV5-4, the J call TRBJ2-1; D is ambiguous. From germline, CDR1 is SGHNT and CDR2 YYREEE (reference sequence). V was clipped by 1 base and J by 9 bases, with 11 bases between them. This CDR3 is 13 amino acids long. CDR3: CASSLHPDGEQFF. In DNA form, the CDR3 reads TGTGCCAGCAGCTTGCATCCGGACGGTGAGCAGTTCTTC.

This clonotype was recorded at least ten times. The chain combines TRBV7-2 with TRBJ2-5, with TRBD2 as a possible D gene (6 bases). CDR3 length: 15 residues. Deletions cut 5 bases from V and 2 bases from J, with 15 bases between. Germline V gene sequence: CDR1 SGHTA, CDR2 FQGNSA. The CDR3 protein is CASSLGLSLQETQYF. CDR3 bases: TGTGCCAGCAGCCTGGGACTGTCACTTCAAGAGACCCAGTACTTC.

V usage is TRBV7-2 and J usage is TRBJ2-5; D is unresolved. Trimming removed 2 bases at V and 1 base at J, with 8 bases between. The germline V gene has CDR1 SGHTA and CDR2 FQGNSA. The CDR3 is made up of 14 amino acids. The CDR3 here is CASSLYGLQETQYF. The CDR3 DNA reads TGTGCCAGCAGCTTATACGGGCTCCAAGAGACCCAGTACTTC.

The chain employs TRBV15 and TRBJ1-1; D gene unclear. Trimming pared 1 base from V and 1 base from J, leaving 10 bases between. Per the germline V gene, CDR1 is LNHNV and CDR2 is YYDKDF (reference sequence). This CDR3 region has 15 residues. CDR3 protein: CATSRVGEGNTEAFF. In DNA, the CDR3 is TGTGCCACCAGCAGAGTCGGGGAAGGGAACACTGAAGCTTTCTTT.

This clonotype was recorded a few times. The V gene is TRBV3-1, the J gene TRBJ2-7; no reliable D call. From germline, CDR1 is LGHDT and CDR2 YNNKEL (reference sequence). The CDR3 is 13 residues long. V lost 4 bases, J lost 0 bases, and 7 bases lay in between. The CDR3 DNA is TGTGCCAGCAGCCGACAACCCTCCTACGAGCAGTACTTC. As protein: CASSRQPSYEQYF.

The sample holds a few counts of this clonotype. The rearrangement uses TRBV5-1 and TRBJ2-7; D gene unclear. V lost 4 bases, J lost 0 bases, and 14 bases lay in between. CDR1 and CDR2 from the germline V gene are SGHRS and YFSETQ. The CDR3 is made up of 15 amino acids. CDR3 sequence: CASSAGYASSYEQYV. The CDR3 bases are TGCGCCAGCAGCGCCGGGTACGCTAGCTCCTACGAGCAGTACGTC.

The V and J genes are TRBV2 and TRBJ2-5; 8 nucleotides agree with TRBD2. Per germline, CDR1 SNHLY and CDR2 FYNNEI. This CDR3 spans 17 amino acids. J gave up 0 bases and V 10 bases, and 16 bases lay outside the gene matches. The CDR3 DNA reads as TGTGCCAAAGGAGAAAAAGGACTAGCAGAGTACCAAGAGACCCAGTACTTC. Translation: CAKGEKGLAEYQETQYF.

This clonotype was picked up many times. The chain recombines TRBV14 with TRBJ2-7; 12 nucleotides match TRBD1. There are 15 residues in the CDR3. The J segment lost 3 bases and the V segment lost 4 bases, leaving 4 bases of the junction unmatched. In germline, CDR1 is SGHDN, CDR2 FVKESK. The chain's CDR3 is CASSPGTGGIYEQYF. The CDR3 bases are TGTGCCAGCAGCCCGGGGACAGGGGGCATCTACGAGCAGTACTTC. Full variable domain (outside the CDR3, taken from reference TRBV14 and TRBJ2-7): EAGVTQFPSHSVIEKGQTVTLRCDPISGHDNLYWYRRVMGKEIKFLLHFVKESKQDESGMPNNRFLAERTGGTYSTLKVQPAELEDSGVYFCASSPGTGGIYEQYFGPGTRLTVT.

This clonotype was seen more than once but under ten times. The chain uses TRBV6-5 and TRBJ2-7, with a possible D match to TRBD1 (7 bases). CDR3 size: 13 residues. From germline, CDR1 is MNHEY and CDR2 SVGAGI. Between the trimmed V and J ends, which lost 1 base and 6 bases, there was a span of 10 bases. The CDR3 is CASSYYRGGEQYF. DNA for the CDR3: TGTGCCAGCAGTTACTACAGGGGAGGCGAGCAGTACTTC.

This clonotype was observed many times. This sequence joins TRBV7-6 and TRBJ2-1; tentatively, D is TRBD2 (5 bases). Germline-derived CDR1 and CDR2 are SGHVS and FNYEAQ. V lost 3 bases and J lost 8, with 14 bases in between. The CDR3 spans 14 residues. CDR3 DNA: TGTGCCAGCAGCTTCACGGACTTGGTCCATGAGCAGTTCTTC. As protein: CASSFTDLVHEQFF.

The rearrangement joins TRBV12-3 or TRBV12-4 to TRBJ2-2; the match to TRBD2 covers 15 bases. The J segment lost 3 bases and the V segment lost 3 bases, leaving 5 bases of the junction unmatched. CDR3 length: 18 residues. In nucleotides, the CDR3 is TGTGCCAGCAGTTTCCTGGGACTAGCGGGGGGACACACCGGGGAGCTGTTTTTT. Its protein product is CASSFLGLAGGHTGELFF.

The chain recombines TRBV12-3 or TRBV12-4 with TRBJ2-7; D gene unclear. CDR3 length: 12 residues. V shed 4 bases and J shed 2 bases, with 6 bases lying between them. The CDR3 DNA reads TGTGCCAGCAGTTGGACCACCTACGAGCAGTACTTC. Residues: CASSWTTYEQYF.

The V call is TRBV5-1, the J call TRBJ2-7; 7 bases line up with TRBD1. Trimming removed 4 bases from V and 0 bases from J; junction bases left unmatched: 4. The CDR3 runs to 14 residues. Germline loops: CDR1 SGHRS, CDR2 YFSETQ. This CDR3 reads CASSMTGNSYEQYF. The CDR3 nucleotides are TGCGCCAGCAGCATGACAGGGAACTCCTACGAGCAGTACTTC.

V gene TRBV6-2 or TRBV6-3 combines with J gene TRBJ1-5, with TRBD1 matching over 7 bases. The CDR3 covers 14 residues. J lost 7 bases, V lost 6 bases, and 9 bases had no gene match. Germline V gives CDR1 MNHEY, CDR2 SVGEGT. The CDR3 nucleotides are TGTGCCAGCAGCCTGACAGGGTACAGCCAGCCCCAGCATTTT. Protein: CASSLTGYSQPQHF.

This clonotype was seen repeatedly, ten times or more. The chain couples TRBV10-3 to TRBJ2-3; TRBD2 is a possible D gene (6 bases). V lost 7 bases and J 2 bases, leaving 16 bases between the germline ends. CDR3 length equals 15 residues. The V gene's germline CDR1 is ENHRY and CDR2 SYGVKD. The CDR3 region has the DNA TGTGCCATCAAGGGTAGACTAGAGTTCACAGATACGCAGTATTTT. This codes for CAIKGRLEFTDTQYF.

There are a few counts of this clonotype. V gene TRBV3-1 combines with J gene TRBJ2-1; TRBD2 aligns across 15 bases. J was trimmed by 6 bases and V by 4 bases; bases with no gene match: 1. CDR3 length: 15 amino acids. Germline V gives CDR1 LGHDT, CDR2 YNNKEL (reference sequence). The CDR3 is CASSPGLAGGNEQFF. In DNA, the CDR3 is TGTGCCAGCAGCCCGGGACTAGCGGGGGGCAATGAGCAGTTCTTC.

The chain carries TRBV24-1 and TRBJ2-5, with D possibly TRBD1 on 5 matching bases. Deletions cut 2 bases from V and 3 bases from J, with 9 bases between. Germline V gives CDR1 KGHDR, CDR2 SFDVKD. The CDR3 contains 14 residues. The CDR3 DNA sequence: TGTGCCACCAGTGATTCGGCAGGGAAAGAGACCCAGTACTTC. Its protein product is CATSDSAGKETQYF.

The gene calls are TRBV30 and TRBJ2-1, with no clear D. Germline V gene sequence: CDR1 GTSNPN, CDR2 SVGIG (reference sequence). The V end lost 0 bases, the J end lost 9 bases, and 9 bases lay between the germline ends. The CDR3 loop spans 12 amino acids. For the CDR3, the DNA is TGTGCCTGGAGTGTACAATGGCGTGAGCAGTTCTTC. It codes for CAWSVQWREQFF.

This clonotype was seen many times. The chain employs TRBV11-2 and TRBJ2-5; a weak D match, TRBD2 (7 bases). V shed 4 bases and J shed 5 bases, with 11 bases lying between them. Germline loops: CDR1 SGHAT, CDR2 FQNNGV. CDR3 length: 13 amino acids. As DNA, the CDR3 is TGTGCCAGCAGCTCGAGGGGGGGGGAGACCCAGTACTTC. This translates into CASSSRGGETQYF. The full variable domain, in which reference TRBV11-2 and TRBJ2-5 provide the parts outside the CDR3, is EAGVAQSPRYKIIEKRQSVAFWCNPISGHATLYWYQQILGQGPKLLIQFQNNGVVDDSQLPKDRFSAERLKGVDSTLKIQPAKLEDSAVYLCASSSRGGETQYFGPGTRLLVL.

The table lists this clonotype with many counts. The genes are TRBV9 and TRBJ2-3; 8 bases agree with TRBD1. The CDR3 spans 14 residues. Trimming took 3 bases from V and 2 from J; bases not matched to a gene: 2. Germline V gene lookup returns CDR1 SGDLS and CDR2 YYNGEE. The CDR3 spells CASSGGQVTDTQYF. The CDR3, as DNA: TGTGCCAGCAGCGGGGGACAGGTCACAGATACGCAGTATTTT.

This clonotype was seen a handful of times. CDR3 DNA: TGTGCCAGCAGTCGCCTTAATCCGGGACAGACAATCCATGAGCAGTTCTTC. Translated, it gives CASSRLNPGQTIHEQFF. The rearrangement links TRBV14 to TRBJ2-1; 7 bases are shared with TRBD1. Germline V gives CDR1 SGHDN, CDR2 FVKESK. The V segment lost 6 bases and the J segment 8 bases; nucleotides outside the gene matches: 19. The CDR3 is 17 amino acids.

Ten or more counts support this clonotype. The CDR3 DNA reads TGTGCCATCGGGACAGGTTACAATGAGCAGTTCTTC. Translation: CAIGTGYNEQFF. The chain is built from TRBV10-3 and TRBJ2-1, with TRBD1 matching over 8 bases. The CDR3 is made up of 12 amino acids. V dropped 8 bases and J dropped 4; count of bases not matched to a gene: 1. Germline V gene lookup returns CDR1 ENHRY and CDR2 SYGVKD.

The V gene is TRBV5-5, the J gene TRBJ1-1; TRBD1 aligns across 7 bases. Looked up from germline, CDR1 is SGHKS and CDR2 is YYEKEE (reference sequence). CDR3 length: 15 residues. The junction had 9 bases not matched to a gene; V was cut back by 4 bases and J by 3 bases. CDR3 sequence (DNA): TGTGCCAGCAGCCCCGACAGGGTAGGGGACACTGAAGCTTTCTTT. This sequence encodes CASSPDRVGDTEAFF.

This clonotype was seen more than once but under ten times. V usage is TRBV2 and J usage is TRBJ1-1; D gene uncertain. The CDR3 sequence is 16 residues long. Germline V lookup: CDR1 SNHLY, CDR2 FYNNEI. Between the trimmed V and J ends, which lost 2 bases and 1 base, there was a span of 14 bases. CDR3 protein: CASSETPSAGNTEAFF. The CDR3 region has the DNA TGTGCCAGCAGTGAAACCCCCTCCGCAGGGAACACTGAAGCTTTCTTT.

This clonotype was observed a few times. The rearrangement joins TRBV7-3 to TRBJ2-1; a weak D match, TRBD2 (7 bases). In germline, CDR1 is SGHTA, CDR2 FQGTGA. The CDR3 extends over 13 amino acids. The germline V and J ends were trimmed by 1 base and 10 bases, with 11 bases remaining between them. CDR3 region: CASSLSGGREQFF. DNA of the CDR3: TGTGCCAGCAGCTTAAGCGGGGGCCGGGAGCAGTTCTTC.